The subject of this entry is one TCR beta chain. This sample stems from a study of T-cell reconstitution after alpha-beta-depleted transplantation in children. Preparing the TCRbeta library involved the use of unique molecular identifiers. TCRdb redid the calling of the PCR reads with MiXCR, one entry per CDR3 protein. The top ten clones hold less than 4% of a sample with about 540,000 distinct CDR3 sequences, about 16% of them seen once. Germline CDR1 LGHNT, CDR2 FRNRAP. With V trimmed by 6 bases and J by 7 bases, 12 bases remained unmatched. There are 15 residues in the CDR3. The sample in question was PBMCs from the stem cell graft donor, obtained from the stem cell graft. The rearrangement joins TRBV12-5 to TRBJ2-1; TRBD1 matches 7 bases. The source of this sequence is a human donor who donated a stem cell graft to a child with acute lymphoblastic leukemia. DNA for the CDR3: TGTGCTAGTGGAGATAAAACGTTCAGGGGGAATGAGCAGTTCTTC. Protein product: CASGDKTFRGNEQFF.